This T cell receptor beta chain was identified in a study of human thymus T cells. The study, taken as a whole, reports: V and J genes seemed to be used with bias in thymic and blood repertoires.

Per germline, CDR1 LGHNA and CDR2 YNFKEQ. The junction had 9 bases not matched to a gene; V was cut back by 0 bases and J by 4 bases. The CDR3 totals 17 residues. Sequencing used immunoSEQ multiplex PCR; TCRdb keeps in-frame clones, though not all of them. The sample has tens of thousands of clones, roughly 94% seen once. Corrective heart surgery yielded the resections from which the thymus tissue came. Finnish infants who were healthy and having corrective surgery for congenital heart defects made up the donors. Comment on this clone: Its antigen remains unidentified.

The receptor was derived from a girl under two years old with a congenital heart defect but otherwise immunologically healthy. The sequenced sample consisted of thymus tissue. This sequence joins TRBV4-2 and TRBJ1-5; 7 positions agree with TRBD1. The CDR3 sequence: CASSQELDREENQPQHF. DNA for the CDR3: TGTGCCAGCAGCCAAGAACTCGACAGGGAGGAAAATCAGCCCCAGCATTTT.